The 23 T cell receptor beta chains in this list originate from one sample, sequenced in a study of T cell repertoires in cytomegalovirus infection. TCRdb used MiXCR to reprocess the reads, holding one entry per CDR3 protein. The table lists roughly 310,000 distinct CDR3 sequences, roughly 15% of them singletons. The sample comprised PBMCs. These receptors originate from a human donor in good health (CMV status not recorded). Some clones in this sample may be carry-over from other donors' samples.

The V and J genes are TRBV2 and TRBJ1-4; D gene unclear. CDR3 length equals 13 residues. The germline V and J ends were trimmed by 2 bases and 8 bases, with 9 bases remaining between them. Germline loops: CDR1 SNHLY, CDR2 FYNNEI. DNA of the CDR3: TGTGCCAGCAGTGAACTGATGGGGGAAAAACTGTTTTTT. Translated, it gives CASSELMGEKLFF. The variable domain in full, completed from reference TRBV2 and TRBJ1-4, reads EPEVTQTPSHQVTQMGQEVILRCVPISNHLYFYWYRQILGQKVEFLVSFYNNEISEKSEIFDDQFSVERPDGSNFTLKIRSTKLEDSAMYFCASSELMGEKLFFGSGTQLSVL.

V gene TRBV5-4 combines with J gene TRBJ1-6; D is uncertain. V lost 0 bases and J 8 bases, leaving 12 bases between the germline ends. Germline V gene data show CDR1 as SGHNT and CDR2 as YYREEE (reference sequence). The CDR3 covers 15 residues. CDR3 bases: TGTGCCAGCAGCTTGGGCGGGCCGCCGGATTCACCCCTCCACTTT. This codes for CASSLGGPPDSPLHF.

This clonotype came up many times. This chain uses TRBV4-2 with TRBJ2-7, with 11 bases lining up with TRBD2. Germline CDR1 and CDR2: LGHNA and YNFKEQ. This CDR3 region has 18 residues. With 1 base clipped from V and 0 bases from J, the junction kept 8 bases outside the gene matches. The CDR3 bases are TGTGCCAGCAGCCAAGCTCATACTAGCGGGGGCCCCTCCTACGAGCAGTACTTC. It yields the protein CASSQAHTSGGPSYEQYF.

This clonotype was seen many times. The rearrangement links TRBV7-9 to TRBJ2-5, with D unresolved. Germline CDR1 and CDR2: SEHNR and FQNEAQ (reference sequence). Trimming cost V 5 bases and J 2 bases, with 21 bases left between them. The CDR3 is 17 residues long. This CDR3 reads CASSPRWTETQQETQYF. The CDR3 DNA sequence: TGTGCCAGCAGCCCGCGGTGGACCGAAACCCAACAAGAGACCCAGTACTTC.

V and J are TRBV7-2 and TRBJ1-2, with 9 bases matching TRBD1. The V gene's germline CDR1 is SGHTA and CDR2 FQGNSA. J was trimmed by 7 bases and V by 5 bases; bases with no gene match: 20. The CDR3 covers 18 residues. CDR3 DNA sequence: TGTGCCAGCAGCCCGCCCCCCTACAGGGGGCGTAATAGGGGTGGCTACACCTTC. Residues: CASSPPPYRGRNRGGYTF.

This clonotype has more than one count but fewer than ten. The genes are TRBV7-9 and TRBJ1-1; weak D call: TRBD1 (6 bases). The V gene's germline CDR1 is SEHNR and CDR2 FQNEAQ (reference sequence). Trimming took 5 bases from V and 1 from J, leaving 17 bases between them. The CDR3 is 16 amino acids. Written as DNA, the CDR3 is TGTGCCAGCAGCCTACCAGCGGGCAGGGGGAACACTGAAGCTTTCTTT. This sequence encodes CASSLPAGRGNTEAFF.

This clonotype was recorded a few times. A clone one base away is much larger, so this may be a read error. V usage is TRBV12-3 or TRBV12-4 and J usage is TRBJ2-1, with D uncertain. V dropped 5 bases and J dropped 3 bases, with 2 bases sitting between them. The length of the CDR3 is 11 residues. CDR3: CASSHYNEQFF. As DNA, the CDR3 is TGTGCCAGCAGTCACTACAATGAGCAGTTCTTC.

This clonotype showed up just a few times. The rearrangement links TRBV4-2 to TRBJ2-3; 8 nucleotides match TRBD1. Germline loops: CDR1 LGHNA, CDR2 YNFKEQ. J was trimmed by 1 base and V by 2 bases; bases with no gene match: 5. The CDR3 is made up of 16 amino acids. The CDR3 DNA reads TGTGCCAGCAGCCAAAAGACAGGGGCCGGCACAGATACGCAGTATTTT. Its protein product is CASSQKTGAGTDTQYF.

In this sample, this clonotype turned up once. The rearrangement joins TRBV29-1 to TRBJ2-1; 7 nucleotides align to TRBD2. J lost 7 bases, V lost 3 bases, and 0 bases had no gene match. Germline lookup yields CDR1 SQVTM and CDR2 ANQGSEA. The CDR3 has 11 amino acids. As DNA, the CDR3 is TGCAGCGTTGAGGGGGGGAATGAGCAGTTCTTC. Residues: CSVEGGNEQFF.

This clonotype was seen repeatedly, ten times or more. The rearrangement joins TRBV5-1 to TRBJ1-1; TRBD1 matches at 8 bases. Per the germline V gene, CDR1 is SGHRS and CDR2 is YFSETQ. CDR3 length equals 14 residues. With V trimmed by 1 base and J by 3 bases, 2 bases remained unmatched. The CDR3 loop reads CASSLQGAYTEAFF. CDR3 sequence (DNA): TGCGCCAGCAGCTTGCAGGGGGCTTACACTGAAGCTTTCTTT.

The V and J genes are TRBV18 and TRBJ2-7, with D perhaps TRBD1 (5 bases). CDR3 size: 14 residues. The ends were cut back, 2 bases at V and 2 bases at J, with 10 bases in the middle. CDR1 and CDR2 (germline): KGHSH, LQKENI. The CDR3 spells CASSPRQQAYEQYF. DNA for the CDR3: TGTGCCAGCTCACCAAGACAGCAAGCCTACGAGCAGTACTTC. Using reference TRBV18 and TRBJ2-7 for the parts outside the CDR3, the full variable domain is NAGVMQNPRHLVRRRGQEARLRCSPMKGHSHVYWYRQLPEEGLKFMVYLQKENIIDESGMPKERFSAEFPKEGPSILRIQQVVRGDSAAYFCASSPRQQAYEQYFGPGTRLTVT.

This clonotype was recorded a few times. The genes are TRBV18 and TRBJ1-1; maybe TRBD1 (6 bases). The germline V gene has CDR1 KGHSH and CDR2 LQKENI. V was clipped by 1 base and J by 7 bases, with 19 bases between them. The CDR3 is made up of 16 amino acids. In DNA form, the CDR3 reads TGTGCCAGCTCACCACAGCCGGTCGCAGGGGCTTATGAAGCTTTCTTT. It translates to CASSPQPVAGAYEAFF.

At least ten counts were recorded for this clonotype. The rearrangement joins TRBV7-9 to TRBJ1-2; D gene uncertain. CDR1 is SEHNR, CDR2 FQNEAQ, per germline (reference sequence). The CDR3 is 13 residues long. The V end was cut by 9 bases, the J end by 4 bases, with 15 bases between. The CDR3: CASNEASVYGYTF. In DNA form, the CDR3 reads TGTGCCAGTAATGAGGCATCGGTCTATGGCTACACCTTC.

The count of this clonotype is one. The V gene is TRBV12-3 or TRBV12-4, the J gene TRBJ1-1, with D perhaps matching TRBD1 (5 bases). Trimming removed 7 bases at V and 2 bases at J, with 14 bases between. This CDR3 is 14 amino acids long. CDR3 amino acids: CASTKQVLNTEAFF. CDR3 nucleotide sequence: TGTGCCAGCACGAAACAGGTATTAAACACTGAAGCTTTCTTT.

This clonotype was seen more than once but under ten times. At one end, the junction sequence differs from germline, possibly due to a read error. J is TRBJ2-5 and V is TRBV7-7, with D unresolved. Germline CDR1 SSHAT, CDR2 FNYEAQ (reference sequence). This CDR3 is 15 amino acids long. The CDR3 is CASSLGTQIQETQYF. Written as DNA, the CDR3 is TGTGCTAGCAGCTTAGGTACCCAAATCCAAGAGACCCAGTACTTC.

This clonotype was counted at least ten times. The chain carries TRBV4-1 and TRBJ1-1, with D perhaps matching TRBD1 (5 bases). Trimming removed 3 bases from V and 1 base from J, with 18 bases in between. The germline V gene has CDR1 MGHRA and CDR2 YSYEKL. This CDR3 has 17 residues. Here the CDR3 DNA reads TGCGCCAGCAGCCATGTAATGGGTCGGGACGGGAACACTGAAGCTTTCTTT. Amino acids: CASSHVMGRDGNTEAFF.

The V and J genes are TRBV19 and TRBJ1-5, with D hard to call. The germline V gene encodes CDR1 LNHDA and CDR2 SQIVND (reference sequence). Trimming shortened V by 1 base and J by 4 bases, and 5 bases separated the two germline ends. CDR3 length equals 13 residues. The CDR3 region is CASSIGQNQPQHF. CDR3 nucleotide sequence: TGTGCCAGTAGTATAGGGCAAAATCAGCCCCAGCATTTT.

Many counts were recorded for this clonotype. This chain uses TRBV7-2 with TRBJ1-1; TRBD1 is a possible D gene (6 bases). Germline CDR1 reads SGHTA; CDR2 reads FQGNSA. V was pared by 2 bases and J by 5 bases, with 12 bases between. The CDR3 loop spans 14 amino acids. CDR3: CASSLNRVKTEAFF. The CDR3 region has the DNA TGTGCCAGCAGCTTAAACAGGGTAAAGACTGAAGCTTTCTTT. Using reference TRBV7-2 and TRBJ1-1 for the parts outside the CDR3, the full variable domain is GAGVSQSPSNKVTEKGKDVELRCDPISGHTALYWYRQSLGQGLEFLIYFQGNSAPDKSGLPSDRFSAERTGGSVSTLTIQRTQQEDSAVYLCASSLNRVKTEAFFGQGTRLTVV.

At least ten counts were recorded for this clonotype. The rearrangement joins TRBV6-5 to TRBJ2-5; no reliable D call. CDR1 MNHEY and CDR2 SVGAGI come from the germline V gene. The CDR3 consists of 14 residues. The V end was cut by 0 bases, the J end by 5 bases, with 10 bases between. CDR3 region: CASSYSRGQETQYF. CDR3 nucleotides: TGTGCCAGCAGTTACTCTCGTGGCCAGGAGACCCAGTACTTC.

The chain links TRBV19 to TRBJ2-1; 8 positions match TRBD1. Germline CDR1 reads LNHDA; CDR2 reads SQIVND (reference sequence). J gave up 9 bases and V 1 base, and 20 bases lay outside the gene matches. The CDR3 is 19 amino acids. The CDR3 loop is CASSIVVRDTPRQGFEQFF. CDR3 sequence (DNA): TGTGCCAGTAGTATAGTGGTGAGGGACACCCCACGACAGGGGTTTGAGCAGTTCTTC. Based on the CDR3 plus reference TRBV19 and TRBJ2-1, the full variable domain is DGGITQSPKYLFRKEGQNVTLSCEQNLNHDAMYWYRQDPGQGLRLIYYSQIVNDFQKGDIAEGYSVSREKKESFPLTVTSAQKNPTAFYLCASSIVVRDTPRQGFEQFFGPGTRLTVL.

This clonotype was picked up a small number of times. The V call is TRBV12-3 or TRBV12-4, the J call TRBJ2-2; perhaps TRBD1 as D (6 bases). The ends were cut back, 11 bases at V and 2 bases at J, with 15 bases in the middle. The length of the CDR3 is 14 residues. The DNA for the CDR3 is TGTGCCGGGAAGACAGGAGCTAACACCGGGGAGCTGTTTTTT. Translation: CAGKTGANTGELFF.

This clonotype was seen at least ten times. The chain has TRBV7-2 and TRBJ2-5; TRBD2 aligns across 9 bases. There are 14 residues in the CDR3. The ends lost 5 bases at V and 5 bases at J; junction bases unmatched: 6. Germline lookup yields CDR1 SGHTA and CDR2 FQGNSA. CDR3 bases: TGTGCCAGCAGCCTGAGCGGGGGGCGGGAGACCCAGTACTTC. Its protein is CASSLSGGRETQYF.

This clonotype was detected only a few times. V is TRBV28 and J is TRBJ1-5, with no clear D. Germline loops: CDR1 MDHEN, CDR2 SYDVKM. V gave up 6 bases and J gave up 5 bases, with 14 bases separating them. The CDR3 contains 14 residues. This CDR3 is CASSTGEGHQPQHF. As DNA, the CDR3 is TGTGCCAGCAGCACCGGGGAGGGCCATCAGCCCCAGCATTTT.